The 24 T cell receptor beta chains given below trace back to one sample, sequenced in a study of shared clonotypes between healthy human individuals. The protocol was immunoSEQ multiplex PCR, while the TCRdb copy is restricted to in-frame clones and leaves out a portion. The sample has approximately 1,000,000 clones, 75% to 85% seen once. The specimen sequenced was memory CD4+ T cells from PBMCs. Subset indicated: CD45RA-negative fraction. The receptors here all came from a man between 18 and 29 years old in good health. Some clones in this sample may be carry-over from other donors' samples.

V and J are TRBV10-3 and TRBJ2-5; D may correspond to TRBD1 or TRBD2 (6 bases each). Germline assignment: CDR1 ENHRY and CDR2 SYGVKD. The CDR3 contains 14 residues. V was cut by 3 bases and J by 2 bases, with 10 bases left in between. CDR3 coding DNA: TGTGCCATCAGTGATACAGGGACTCAAGAGACCCAGTACTTC. Its translation is CAISDTGTQETQYF.

This sequence joins TRBV4-2 and TRBJ2-1; D gene unclear. V lost 0 bases and J lost 5, with 14 bases in between. CDR3 size: 16 residues. CDR1 is LGHNA, CDR2 YNFKEQ, per germline. The CDR3 here is CASSQDDGYGDNEQFF. The CDR3 DNA follows: TGTGCCAGCAGCCAAGATGACGGGTATGGGGACAATGAGCAGTTCTTC.

The chain is built from TRBV29-1 and TRBJ1-1, with D tentatively TRBD1 (5 bases). The CDR3 loop spans 14 amino acids. Per germline, CDR1 SQVTM and CDR2 ANQGSEA. Trimming shortened V by 5 bases and J by 5 bases, and 18 bases separated the two germline ends. The DNA of the CDR3 is TGCAGCGTTAATAGTGGGGACCGGTCGACTGAAGCTTTCTTT. It encodes CSVNSGDRSTEAFF.

V gene TRBV9 combines with J gene TRBJ2-5, with 9 positions matching TRBD1. The CDR3 has 15 amino acids. CDR1 SGDLS and CDR2 YYNGEE come from the germline V gene. With V trimmed by 4 bases and J by 12 bases, 16 bases remained unmatched. CDR3 region: CASSSAPDRGASKYF. The CDR3 bases are TGTGCCAGCAGCTCAGCCCCGGACAGGGGCGCTTCAAAGTACTTC.

The chain has TRBV6-5 and TRBJ1-3; maybe TRBD1 (5 bases). The V gene's germline CDR1 is MNHEY and CDR2 SVGAGI. Trimming shortened V by 0 bases and J by 8 bases, and 14 bases separated the two germline ends. The CDR3 has 15 amino acids. CDR3 nucleotide sequence: TGTGCCAGCAGTTACTCGAGGGACCCCGGGGACACCATATATTTT. Its protein is CASSYSRDPGDTIYF.

This clone was recorded once. The rearrangement uses TRBV6-5 and TRBJ1-5, with D uncertain. Trimming left V 5 bases short and J 6 bases short, with 11 bases between. The CDR3 extends over 13 amino acids. Germline loops: CDR1 MNHEY, CDR2 SVGAGI. CDR3 amino acids: CASSIIRGQPQHF. In DNA, the CDR3 is TGTGCCAGCAGTATCATCCGTGGTCAGCCCCAGCATTTT.

This rearrangement joins TRBV27 to TRBJ2-2, with 10 positions matching TRBD1. The trim removed 3 bases at V and 5 bases at J, leaving 12 bases unmatched. Germline V CDR1 and CDR2: MNHEY, SMNVEV (reference sequence). The length of the CDR3 is 18 residues. This chain's CDR3 is CASSFESRGQGITGELFF. The CDR3 DNA reads TGTGCCAGCAGTTTTGAGTCTCGGGGACAGGGGATAACCGGGGAGCTGTTTTTT.

V and J are TRBV6-5 and TRBJ2-7; D ambiguous. V was clipped by 4 bases and J by 0 bases, with 16 bases between them. The CDR3 covers 16 residues. The germline V gene encodes CDR1 MNHEY and CDR2 SVGAGI. This CDR3 is CASSSSHTIHSYEQYF. Written as DNA, the CDR3 is TGTGCCAGCAGTTCTTCCCACACCATCCACTCCTACGAGCAGTACTTC.

About this clone: The same CDR3 can be traced to other DNA sequences in this sample. This rearrangement joins TRBV28 to TRBJ1-5; D is unresolved. CDR1 and CDR2 from the germline V gene are MDHEN and SYDVKM. The CDR3 runs to 14 residues. V lost 2 bases and J lost 5, with 10 bases in between. CDR3 DNA: TGTGCCAGCAGTTTACGGGCAGCAGATCAGCCCCAGCATTTT. This gives the protein CASSLRAADQPQHF.

This clone has only a few counts. The chain links TRBV6-1 to TRBJ1-1; 8 nucleotides agree with TRBD1. Germline V CDR1 and CDR2: MNHNS, SASEGT. The CDR3 consists of 14 residues. The trim removed 2 bases at V and 6 bases at J, leaving 5 bases unmatched. In DNA, the CDR3 is TGTGCCAGCAGTGAAACAGGGGGGCACTCTGAAGCTTTCTTT. This translates into CASSETGGHSEAFF.

The genes are TRBV28 and TRBJ1-1; D is undetermined. The CDR3 is made up of 12 amino acids. Trimming took off 3 bases at V and 7 bases at J, with 9 bases between the two ends. Germline V gives CDR1 MDHEN, CDR2 SYDVKM. The CDR3 sequence: CASSFLWGEAFF. For the CDR3, the DNA is TGTGCCAGCAGTTTCCTCTGGGGTGAAGCTTTCTTT. The full variable domain, rest sourced from reference TRBV28 and TRBJ1-1, is DVKVTQSSRYLVKRTGEKVFLECVQDMDHENMFWYRQDPGLGLRLIYFSYDVKMKEKGDIPEGYSVSREKKERFSLILESASTNQTSMYLCASSFLWGEAFFGQGTRLTVV.

The chain employs TRBV28 and TRBJ2-7; possible D gene TRBD2, 6 bases. Trimming pared 5 bases from V and 3 bases from J, leaving 17 bases between. This CDR3 contains 15 residues. Germline assignment: CDR1 MDHEN and CDR2 SYDVKM. The CDR3: CASSTPSSARYEQYF. In DNA form, the CDR3 reads TGTGCCAGCAGTACCCCCTCTAGCGCACGCTACGAGCAGTACTTC.

V and J are TRBV11-3 and TRBJ1-1; D unresolved. Germline CDR1 SGHNT, CDR2 YENEEA. There are 13 residues in the CDR3. The V end lost 1 base, the J end lost 12 bases, and 15 bases lay between the germline ends. The CDR3 loop is CASSLAGNPRTFF. Here the CDR3 DNA reads TGTGCCAGCAGCTTAGCTGGGAACCCGAGGACTTTCTTT.

The chain links TRBV21-1 to TRBJ2-7; TRBD2 reflects the table's D call only, with no check against the DNA. TRBV21-1 is a pseudogene segment. This CDR3 spans 14 amino acids. The DNA of the CDR3 is TGTGCCGGCACTAGCGCCGATCGCTCCTACGAGCAGTACTTC. It translates to CAGTSADRSYEQYF.

This clone came up once. A much larger clone lies a single base off, so this may be a read error. This chain uses TRBV5-4 with TRBJ1-5; D is ambiguous. The germline V gene has CDR1 SGHNT and CDR2 YYREEE (reference sequence). There are 12 residues in the CDR3. The chain's CDR3 is CASSQDGQPQHF. CDR3 nucleotides: TGTGCCAGCAGCCAAGACGGGCAGCCCCAGCACTTT.

This rearrangement joins TRBV5-1 to TRBJ2-7, with D possibly TRBD2 on 6 matching bases. The CDR3 is 16 residues long. CDR1 is SGHRS, CDR2 YFSETQ, per germline. With 0 bases removed from V and 0 bases from J, the gap between germline ends came to 13 bases. For the CDR3, the DNA is TGCGCCAGCAGCTTGGCTGTTCAGGGAGGCTCCTACGAGCAGTACTTC. Translation gives CASSLAVQGGSYEQYF.

J is TRBJ1-5 and V is TRBV6-1; D unclear. Germline V gene sequence: CDR1 MNHNS, CDR2 SASEGT. The CDR3 runs 15 residues. Between the trimmed V and J ends, which lost 5 bases and 0 bases, there was a span of 11 bases. This CDR3 reads CASSPLVSSNQPQHF. The CDR3 bases are TGTGCCAGCAGTCCCCTGGTTAGTAGCAATCAGCCCCAGCATTTT.

This CDR3 is CASSVQDHSGNTIYF. The CDR3 nucleotides are TGCGCCAGCAGCGTACAGGACCACTCTGGAAACACCATATATTTT. The V call is TRBV4-1, the J call TRBJ1-3; D is possibly TRBD1 (5 bases). The CDR3 length is 15 residues. Trimming removed 5 bases at V and 0 bases at J, with 11 bases between. Germline values: CDR1 MGHRA, CDR2 YSYEKL.

The chain joins TRBV7-2 to TRBJ2-7; D is undetermined. This CDR3 comprises 16 residues. Germline values: CDR1 SGHTA, CDR2 FQGNSA. V dropped 6 bases and J dropped 0 bases, with 18 bases sitting between them. The CDR3 loop reads CASSPDWDSGSYEQYF. The DNA of the CDR3 is TGTGCCAGCAGTCCCGACTGGGATTCGGGCTCCTACGAGCAGTACTTC.

The chain recombines TRBV7-3 with TRBJ2-2; D could derive from TRBD1 or TRBD2 (6 bases each). The CDR3 is 17 amino acids. In germline, CDR1 is SGHTA, CDR2 FQGTGA. The V end was cut by 5 bases, the J end by 3 bases, with 19 bases between. DNA of the CDR3: TGTGCCAGCAGCCGGGGGCTGGGGAGGAGAGACACCGGGGAGCTGTTTTTT. Its protein product is CASSRGLGRRDTGELFF. Variable domain in full (rest from reference TRBV7-3 and TRBJ2-2): GAGVSQTPSNKVTEKGKYVELRCDPISGHTALYWYRQSLGQGPEFLIYFQGTGAADDSGLPNDRFFAVRPEGSVSTLKIQRTERGDSAVYLCASSRGLGRRDTGELFFGEGSRLTVL.

The chain combines TRBV19 with TRBJ2-3, with a weak D call TRBD2 (6 bases). The CDR3 spans 15 residues. The germline gives CDR1 LNHDA, CDR2 SQIVND (reference sequence). Trimming cost V 8 bases and J 1 base, with 16 bases left between them. The CDR3 reads CASSRRASGTDTQYF. CDR3 sequence (DNA): TGTGCCAGTTCTCGGCGGGCTAGCGGCACAGATACGCAGTATTTT.

This clone turned up a few times. V usage is TRBV5-5 and J usage is TRBJ2-2, with no clear D. CDR1 SGHKS and CDR2 YYEKEE come from the germline V gene (reference sequence). The length of the CDR3 is 18 residues. V lost 4 bases, J lost 1 base, and 20 bases lay in between. The CDR3 DNA sequence: TGTGCCAGCAGCACCCAAGCACAAGGGAACAGGAACACCGGGGAGCTGTTTTTT. Translating gives CASSTQAQGNRNTGELFF.

This clone has more than one count but fewer than ten. As DNA, the CDR3 is TGTGCCAGCAGCTTAGTGGGCACCATGAACACTGAAGCTTTCTTT. It yields the protein CASSLVGTMNTEAFF. The chain is built from TRBV7-2 and TRBJ1-1; D unresolved. Germline V gives CDR1 SGHTA, CDR2 FQGNSA. Trimming shortened V by 1 base and J by 0 bases, and 9 bases separated the two germline ends. This CDR3 has 15 residues.

This rearrangement joins TRBV7-7 to TRBJ2-2, with D possibly matching TRBD2 (7 bases). This CDR3 region has 17 residues. Germline CDR1 and CDR2: SSHAT and FNYEAQ (reference sequence). The ends were cut back, 1 base at V and 2 bases at J, with 14 bases in the middle. The CDR3 region has the DNA TGTGCCAGCAGCTTAGGATTGCGGGGGCGAAACACCGGGGAGCTGTTTTTT. Protein: CASSLGLRGRNTGELFF.